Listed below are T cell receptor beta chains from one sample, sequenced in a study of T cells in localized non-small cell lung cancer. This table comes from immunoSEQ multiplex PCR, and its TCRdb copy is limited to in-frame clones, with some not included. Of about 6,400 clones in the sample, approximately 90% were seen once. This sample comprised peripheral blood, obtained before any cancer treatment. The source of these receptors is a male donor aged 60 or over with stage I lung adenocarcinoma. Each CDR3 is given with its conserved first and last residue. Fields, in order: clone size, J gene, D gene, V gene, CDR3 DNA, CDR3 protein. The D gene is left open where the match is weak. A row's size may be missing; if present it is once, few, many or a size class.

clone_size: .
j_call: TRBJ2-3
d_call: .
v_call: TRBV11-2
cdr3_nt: TGTGCCAGCAGCTTAGAGACCGGCGGAACTAGCACAGATACGCAGTATTTT
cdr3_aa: CASSLETGGTSTDTQYF

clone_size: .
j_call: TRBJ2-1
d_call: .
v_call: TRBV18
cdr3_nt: TGTGCCAGCTCACCACCGAAGGGGAGCTCCTACAATGAGCAGTTCTTC
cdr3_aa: CASSPPKGSSYNEQFF

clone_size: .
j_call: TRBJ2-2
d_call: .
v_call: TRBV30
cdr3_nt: TGTGCCTGGAGTCGGGGACCGAACACCGGGGAGCTGTTTTTT
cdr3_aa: CAWSRGPNTGELFF

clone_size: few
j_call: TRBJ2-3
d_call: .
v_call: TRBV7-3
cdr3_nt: TGTGCCAGCAGCTTAATGGGCACAGATACGCAGTATTTT
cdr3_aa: CASSLMGTDTQYF

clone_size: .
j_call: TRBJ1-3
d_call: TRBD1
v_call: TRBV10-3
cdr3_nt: TGTGCCATCAGTGGGCAGGGGGTAGCTGCTGGGAACACCATATATTTT
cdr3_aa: CAISGQGVAAGNTIYF

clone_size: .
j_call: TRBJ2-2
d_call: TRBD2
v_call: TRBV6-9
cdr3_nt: TGTGCCAGCCACTTCGAGTCCGGGACTAGAACCGGGGAGCTGTTTTTT
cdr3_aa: CASHFESGTRTGELFF

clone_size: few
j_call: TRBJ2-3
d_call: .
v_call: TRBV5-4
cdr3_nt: TGTGCCAGCAGAATTAGCACAGATACGCAGTATTTT
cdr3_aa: CASRISTDTQYF

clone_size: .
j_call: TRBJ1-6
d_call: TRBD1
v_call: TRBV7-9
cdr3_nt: TGTGCCAGCAGCTCGAGAATGACAGGGGATAATTCACCCCTCCACTTT
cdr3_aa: CASSSRMTGDNSPLHF

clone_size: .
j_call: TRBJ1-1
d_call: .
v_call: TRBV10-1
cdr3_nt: TGCGCCAGCAGTGATAGAGGGACTGAAGCTTTCTTT
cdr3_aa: CASSDRGTEAFF

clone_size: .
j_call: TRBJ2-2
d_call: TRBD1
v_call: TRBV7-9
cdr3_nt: TGTGCCAGCAGCTTAATGTCAGGGGGCGACACCGGGGAGCTGTTTTTT
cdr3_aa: CASSLMSGGDTGELFF

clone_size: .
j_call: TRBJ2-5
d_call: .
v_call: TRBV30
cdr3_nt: TGTGCCGGGACCTTTGAACGTCCAGAGACCCAGTACTTC
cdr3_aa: CAGTFERPETQYF

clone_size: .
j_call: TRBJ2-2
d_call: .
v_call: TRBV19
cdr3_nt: TGTGCCAGTAGTCCGGACGGCCCCGGGGAGCTGTTTTTT
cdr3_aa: CASSPDGPGELFF

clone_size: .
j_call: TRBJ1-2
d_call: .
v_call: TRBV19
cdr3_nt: TGTGCCAGTAGTATCGAGACAGGTCCTGGCTATGGCTACACCTTC
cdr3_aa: CASSIETGPGYGYTF

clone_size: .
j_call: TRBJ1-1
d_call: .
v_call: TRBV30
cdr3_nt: TGTGCCTGGAGTGTCAAAGGGTTGAAGGGGTGGGGAGCTTTCTTT
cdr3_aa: CAWSVKGLKGWGAFF

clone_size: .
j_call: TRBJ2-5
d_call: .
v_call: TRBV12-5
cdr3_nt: TGTGCTAGTGGTTTTGGGCGGAACCAAGAGACCCAGTACTTC
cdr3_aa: CASGFGRNQETQYF

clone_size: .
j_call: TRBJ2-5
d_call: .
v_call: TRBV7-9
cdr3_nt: TGTGCCAGCAGCTTAGTCTCTAGTGGGGCCTGGGAGACCCAGTACTTC
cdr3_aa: CASSLVSSGAWETQYF

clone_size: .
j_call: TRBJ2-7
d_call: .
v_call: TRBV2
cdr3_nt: TGTGCCAGCAGTGAATCTTCGGGGGCAAGAGAGCAGTACTTC
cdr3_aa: CASSESSGAREQYF

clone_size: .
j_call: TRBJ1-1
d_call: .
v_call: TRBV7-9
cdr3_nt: TGTGCCAGCACCCCTCCGGGGAACACTGAAGCTTTCTTT
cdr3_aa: CASTPPGNTEAFF

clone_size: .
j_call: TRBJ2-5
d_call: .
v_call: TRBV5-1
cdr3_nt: TGCGCCAGCAGCCGGGACATCAAAGAGACCCAGTACTTC
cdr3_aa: CASSRDIKETQYF

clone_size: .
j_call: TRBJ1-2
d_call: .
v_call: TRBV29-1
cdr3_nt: TGCAGCTCATGGGGAGGGGTTGTTGACTACACCTTC
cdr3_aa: CSSWGGVVDYTF

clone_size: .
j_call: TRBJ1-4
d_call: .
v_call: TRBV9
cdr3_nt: TGTGCCAGCAGCGGCGCCAGGAGTGAAAAACTGTTTTTT
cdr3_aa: CASSGARSEKLFF

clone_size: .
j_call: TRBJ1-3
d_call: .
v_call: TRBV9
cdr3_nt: TGTGCCAGCAGCGTAGCAGGGGCGGGAAACACCATATATTTT
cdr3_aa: CASSVAGAGNTIYF

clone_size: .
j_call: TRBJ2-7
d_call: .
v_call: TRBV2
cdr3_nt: TGTGCCAGCAGGGAGAGATACGAGCAGTACTTC
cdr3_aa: CASRERYEQYF

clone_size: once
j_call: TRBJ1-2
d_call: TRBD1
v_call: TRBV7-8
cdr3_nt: TGTGCCAGCAGTCCCGGGACAGGCCAATATGGCTACACCTTC
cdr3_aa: CASSPGTGQYGYTF

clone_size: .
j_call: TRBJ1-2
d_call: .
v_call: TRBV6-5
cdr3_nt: TGTGCCAGCAGCCCCACCTTACAGGGCGACTATGGCTACACCTTC
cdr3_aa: CASSPTLQGDYGYTF

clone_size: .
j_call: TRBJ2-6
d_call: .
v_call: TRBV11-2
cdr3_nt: TGTGCCAGCAGCTGGTCGAGGTCCTCTGGGGCCAACGTCCTGACTTTC
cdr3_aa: CASSWSRSSGANVLTF

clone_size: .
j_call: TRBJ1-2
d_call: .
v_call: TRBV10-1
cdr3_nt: TGCGCCAGCAGTGGCCCGTACTTGGGGGGGTGGCATGGCTACACCTTC
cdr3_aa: CASSGPYLGGWHGYTF

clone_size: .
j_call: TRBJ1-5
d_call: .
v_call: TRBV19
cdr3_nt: TGTGCCTCAACGGCAGGGACTAATAGCAATCAGCCCCAGCATTTT
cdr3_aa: CASTAGTNSNQPQHF

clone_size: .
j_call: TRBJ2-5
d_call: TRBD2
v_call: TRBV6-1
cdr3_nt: TGTGCCAGCAGTGAACTAGCGGGGGGGCAAGAGACCCAGTACTTC
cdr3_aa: CASSELAGGQETQYF

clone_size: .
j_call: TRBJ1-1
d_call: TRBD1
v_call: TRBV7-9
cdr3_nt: TGTGCCAGCAGCCCCGGGACAGGGACTCCTGACACTGAAGCTTTCTTT
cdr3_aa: CASSPGTGTPDTEAFF

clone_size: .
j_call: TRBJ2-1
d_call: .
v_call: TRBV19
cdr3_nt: TGTGCCAGTCGTACGCAGGGCCAACAGCAGTTCTTC
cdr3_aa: CASRTQGQQQFF

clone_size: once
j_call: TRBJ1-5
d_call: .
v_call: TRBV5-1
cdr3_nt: TGCGCCAGCAGCTTGGACCAGGGTAAGCCCCAGCATTTT
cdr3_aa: CASSLDQGKPQHF

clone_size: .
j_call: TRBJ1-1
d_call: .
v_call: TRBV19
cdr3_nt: TGTGCCAGTAGTATCGGACGGAACACTGAAGCTTTCTTT
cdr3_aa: CASSIGRNTEAFF

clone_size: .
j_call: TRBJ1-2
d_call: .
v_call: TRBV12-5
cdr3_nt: TGTGCTAGTGGTTTGGTACGCGGGGGAGGCTACACCTTC
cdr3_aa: CASGLVRGGGYTF

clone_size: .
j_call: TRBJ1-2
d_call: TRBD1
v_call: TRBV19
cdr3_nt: TGTGCCAGTAGCAGCCGGGACAGGGTGTATGGCTACACCTTC
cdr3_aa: CASSSRDRVYGYTF

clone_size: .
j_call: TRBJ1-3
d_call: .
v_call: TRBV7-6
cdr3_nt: TGTGCCAGCAGCTCCAGAAGGGATGGCTCTGGAAACACCATATATTTT
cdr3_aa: CASSSRRDGSGNTIYF

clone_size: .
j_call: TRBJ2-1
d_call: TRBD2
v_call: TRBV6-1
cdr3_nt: TGTGCCAGCATGTATAGCGGGAGAAGCAATGAGCAGTTCTTC
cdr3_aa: CASMYSGRSNEQFF

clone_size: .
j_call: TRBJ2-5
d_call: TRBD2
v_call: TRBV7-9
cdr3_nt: TGTGCCAGCAGCTTAGCCTTGGGAGGGGAGACCCAGTACTTC
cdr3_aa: CASSLALGGETQYF

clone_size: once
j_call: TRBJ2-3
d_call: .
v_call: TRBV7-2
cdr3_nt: TGTGCCAGCAGCTTCTTCTCGGGGCTAGGGGAAGATACGCAGTATTTT
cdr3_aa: CASSFFSGLGEDTQYF

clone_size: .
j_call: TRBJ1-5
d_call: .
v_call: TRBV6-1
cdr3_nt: TGTGCCAGCAGTGAAGGTTGGGTAGAAGGTCAGCCCCAGCATTTT
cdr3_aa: CASSEGWVEGQPQHF

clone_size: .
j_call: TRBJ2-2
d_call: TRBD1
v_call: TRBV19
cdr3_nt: TGTGCCAGTAGTATAGACCTGGGACAGGTCTCCGGGGAGCTGTTTTTT
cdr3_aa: CASSIDLGQVSGELFF

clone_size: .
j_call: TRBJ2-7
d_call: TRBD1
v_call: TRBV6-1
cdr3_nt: TGTGCCAGCATCGGGACAGGGATCTACGAGCAGTACTTC
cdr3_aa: CASIGTGIYEQYF

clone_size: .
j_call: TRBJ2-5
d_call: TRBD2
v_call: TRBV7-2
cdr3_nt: TGTGCCAGCGGGGGGGGAGGCGAGACCCAGTACTTC
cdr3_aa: CASGGGGETQYF

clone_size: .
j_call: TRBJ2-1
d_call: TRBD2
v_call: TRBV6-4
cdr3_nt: TGTGCCAGCAGTGAGTACCCCGACGGGACTAGCGGGCGCAATGAGCAGTTCTTC
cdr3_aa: CASSEYPDGTSGRNEQFF

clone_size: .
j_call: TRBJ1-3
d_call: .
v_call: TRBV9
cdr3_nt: TGTGCCAGCAGCGCACAGGTCTCTGGAAACACCATATATTTT
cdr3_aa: CASSAQVSGNTIYF

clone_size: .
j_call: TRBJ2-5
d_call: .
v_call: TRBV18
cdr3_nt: TGTGCCAGCTCACCCCCCGGGGAAGAGACCCAGTACTTC
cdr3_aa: CASSPPGEETQYF

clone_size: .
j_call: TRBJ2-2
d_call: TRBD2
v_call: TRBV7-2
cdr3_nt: TGTGCCAGCAGCGGGGGACTAGCGGTCACCGGGGAGCTGTTTTTT
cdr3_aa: CASSGGLAVTGELFF

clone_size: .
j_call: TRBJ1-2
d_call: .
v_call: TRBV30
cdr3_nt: TGTGCCTGGAGTGTAGGGGGAGGGCTCGGCTACACCTTC
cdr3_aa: CAWSVGGGLGYTF

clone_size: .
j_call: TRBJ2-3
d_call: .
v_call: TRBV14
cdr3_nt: TGTGCCAGCAGCCAGGGGACTTTTTCCACAGATACGCAGTATTTT
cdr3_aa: CASSQGTFSTDTQYF

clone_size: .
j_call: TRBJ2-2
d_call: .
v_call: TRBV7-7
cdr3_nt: TGTGCCAGCAGCTTATCGGCCGTGGGGACCGGGGAGCTGTTTTTT
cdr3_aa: CASSLSAVGTGELFF

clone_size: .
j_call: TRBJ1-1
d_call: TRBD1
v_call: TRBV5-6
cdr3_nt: TGTGCCAGCAGCTTGGCCGCTACAGGGGGAAGGACTGAAGCTTTCTTT
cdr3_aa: CASSLAATGGRTEAFF

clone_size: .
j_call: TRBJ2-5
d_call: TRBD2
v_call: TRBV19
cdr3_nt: TGTGCCAGTAGTCACATTTGGCCGCGGGGGAGAGGAGAGACCCAGTACTTC
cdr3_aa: CASSHIWPRGRGETQYF

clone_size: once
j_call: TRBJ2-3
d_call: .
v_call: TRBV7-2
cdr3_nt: TGTGCCAGCAGCTCAGGGGCAGGTAGGAGAGATACGCAGTATTTT
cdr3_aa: CASSSGAGRRDTQYF